This T cell receptor beta chain was identified during a study of OX40 agonist ivuxolimab in advanced cancers. Profiling relied on immunoSEQ multiplex PCR, and the TCRdb table lists in-frame clones only, not all of them. The sample records around 60,000 clones, 91% being singletons. The CDR3 has 16 amino acids. Germline CDR1 reads SGHVS; CDR2 reads FQNEAQ. Trimming cost V 5 bases and J 6 bases, with 19 bases left between them. The sequence came from an adult with an advanced solid tumor such as melanoma, head and neck, liver or kidney cancer. J is TRBJ2-2 and V is TRBV7-8; a weak D match, TRBD1 (6 bases). Source: CD4+ or CD8+ T cells sorted from blood, taken in a trial of the OX40 agonist ivuxolimab. The CDR3 is CASSLRGVLVPGELFF. The DNA for the CDR3 is TGTGCCAGCAGCCTCAGGGGCGTCTTGGTCCCCGGGGAGCTGTTTTTT.